This entry describes one T cell receptor (beta chain). This specimen belongs to a study of blood T cell repertoires in COVID-19. Profiled with immunoSEQ multiplex PCR; TCRdb holds only in-frame clones, not every one. This sample has under 350,000 clones, with approximately 89% found just once. The CDR3 covers 11 residues. Germline CDR1 reads SNHLY; CDR2 reads FYNNEI. Trimming cost V 6 bases and J 14 bases, with 11 bases left between them. The origin of this receptor is a woman under 40 with COVID-19, enrolled during active disease. The sequencing sample was made of peripheral blood. V gene TRBV2 combines with J gene TRBJ1-6; no reliable D call. For the CDR3, the DNA is TGTGCCAGCAGACCCGGCCGGGCCCTCCACTTT. Encoded protein: CASRPGRALHF.